What follows describes a single TCR beta chain. Antigen unknown. Donation came from healthy Caucasian individuals in Russia who were aged 6 to 90. Isolation of PBMCs gave at least 7 million cells per sample. The sample belongs to a study of blood T cells in healthy people across ages. Study findings and constraints: Estimated diversity that came from one million T cells was considered an underestimate.

Looked up from germline, CDR1 is SQVTM and CDR2 is ANQGSEA. Between the trimmed V and J ends, which lost 5 bases and 4 bases, there was a span of 6 bases. The CDR3 runs to 11 residues. Alongside a J-beta primer mix, a sample-barcoded 5' primer served in a second PCR lasting roughly 7 to 11 cycles. TCRdb itself ran the 5' RACE reads through MiXCR, one entry per CDR3 protein. The data show about 670,000 distinct CDR3 sequences, with around 52% seen just once and roughly 14% held by the top ten. V usage is TRBV29-1 and J usage is TRBJ2-1; D not certain. Sample: blood. This TCR was recovered from a woman at least 80 years old in good health. DNA for the CDR3: TGCAGCGTTAGTGTATACAATGAGCAGTTCTTC. Translated, it gives CSVSVYNEQFF.